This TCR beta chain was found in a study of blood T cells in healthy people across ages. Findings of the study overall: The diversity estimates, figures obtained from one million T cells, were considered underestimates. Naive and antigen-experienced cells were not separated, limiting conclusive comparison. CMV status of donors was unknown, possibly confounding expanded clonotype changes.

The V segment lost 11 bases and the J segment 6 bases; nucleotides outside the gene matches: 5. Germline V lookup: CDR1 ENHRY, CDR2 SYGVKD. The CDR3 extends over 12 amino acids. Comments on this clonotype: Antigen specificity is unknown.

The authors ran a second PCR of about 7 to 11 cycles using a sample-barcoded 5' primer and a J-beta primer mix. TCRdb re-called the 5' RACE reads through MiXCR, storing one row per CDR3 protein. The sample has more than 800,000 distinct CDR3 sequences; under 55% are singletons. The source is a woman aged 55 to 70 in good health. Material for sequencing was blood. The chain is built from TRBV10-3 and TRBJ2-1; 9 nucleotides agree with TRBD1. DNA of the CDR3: TGTGCCTTCGGGGACAGGGTCAATGAGCAGTTCTTC. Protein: CAFGDRVNEQFF.